The 30 T cell receptor beta chains below all came from one sample that was sequenced in a study of blood T cell repertoires in COVID-19. Libraries were prepared by immunoSEQ multiplex PCR; TCRdb keeps only in-frame clonotypes and omits some of them. The sample includes tens of thousands of clones, 86% of them seen just once. The sample consisted of peripheral blood. The receptors here all came from a human donor in a cohort sampled during active COVID-19.

This rearrangement joins TRBV12-5 to TRBJ2-1; 7 bases fit TRBD1. The CDR3 extends over 18 amino acids. Germline assignment: CDR1 LGHNT and CDR2 FRNRAP. The V segment lost 3 bases and the J segment 2 bases; nucleotides outside the gene matches: 13. CDR3 DNA: TGTGCTAGTGGTTTCCTTAAATACCGACAGGGTCCCTACAATGAGCAGTTCTTC. Translated, it gives CASGFLKYRQGPYNEQFF.

This clone was seen more than once but under ten times. This chain connects TRBV29-1 to TRBJ1-5, with D uncertain. The CDR3 has 12 residues. The V gene lost 7 bases and the J gene lost 1 base, with 8 bases spanning the gap. Germline V lookup: CDR1 SQVTM, CDR2 ANQGSEA. The CDR3 DNA sequence: TGCAGCGCCTTATTAAGCAATCAGCCCCAGCATTTT. It yields the protein CSALLSNQPQHF. The full variable domain, rest sourced from reference TRBV29-1 and TRBJ1-5, is SAVISQKPSRDICQRGTSLTIQCQVDSQVTMMFWYRQQPGQSLTLIATANQGSEATYESGFVIDKFPISRPNLTFSTLTVSNMSPEDSSIYLCSALLSNQPQHFGDGTRLSIL.

The chain joins TRBV27 to TRBJ2-3; a weak D match, TRBD2 (6 bases). Per the germline V gene, CDR1 is MNHEY and CDR2 is SMNVEV (reference sequence). The CDR3 runs to 15 residues. Trimming stripped 2 bases from V and 1 base from J, with 10 bases between. Written as DNA, the CDR3 is TGTGCCAGCAGTTTAGTTACGGGAGGCACAGATACGCAGTATTTT. It codes for CASSLVTGGTDTQYF.

The gene calls are TRBV5-5 and TRBJ1-4; D is unresolved. Between the trimmed V and J ends, which lost 1 base and 7 bases, there was a span of 11 bases. Germline V CDR1 and CDR2: SGHKS, YYEKEE (reference sequence). The CDR3 covers 14 residues. The CDR3 spells CASSLSGSGEKLFF. The CDR3 DNA sequence: TGTGCCAGCAGCTTGTCGGGATCTGGTGAAAAACTGTTTTTT.

V is TRBV19 and J is TRBJ1-2; D is unclear. V was trimmed by 9 bases and J by 3 bases, leaving 14 bases between them. The germline gives CDR1 LNHDA, CDR2 SQIVND (reference sequence). The CDR3 is made up of 13 amino acids. Here the CDR3 DNA reads TGTGCCAGCACGCCGCGGGAGCACTATGGCTACACCTTC. It yields the protein CASTPREHYGYTF.

The chain combines TRBV9 with TRBJ2-2, with D possibly TRBD2 on 6 matching bases. Trimming stripped 0 bases from V and 4 bases from J, with 16 bases between. The length of the CDR3 is 17 residues. Per germline, CDR1 SGDLS and CDR2 YYNGEE. CDR3 protein: CASSVARGVRSTGELFF. CDR3 nucleotide sequence: TGTGCCAGCAGCGTAGCTCGCGGGGTAAGAAGCACCGGGGAGCTGTTTTTT. Full variable domain (remainder filled in from reference TRBV9 and TRBJ2-2): DSGVTQTPKHLITATGQRVTLRCSPRSGDLSVYWYQQSLDQGLQFLIQYYNGEERAKGNILERFSAQQFPDLHSELNLSSLELGDSALYFCASSVARGVRSTGELFFGEGSRLTVL.

V is TRBV28 and J is TRBJ1-2; D not resolved. This CDR3 has 13 amino acids. Trimming removed 6 bases from V and 6 bases from J, with 14 bases in between. Germline V gene data show CDR1 as MDHEN and CDR2 as SYDVKM. The CDR3 reads CASSFTRVHGYTF. CDR3 sequence (DNA): TGTGCCAGCAGCTTTACACGGGTTCATGGCTACACCTTC.

This clone is a singleton in its sample. The gene calls are TRBV6-5 and TRBJ1-2; tentative D call: TRBD1 (6 bases). V lost 5 bases to trimming and J lost 7 bases, with 20 bases between them. CDR1 is MNHEY and CDR2 is SVGAGI in the germline V gene. The CDR3 extends over 15 amino acids. The CDR3 sequence is CASSPPPGGARGYTF. CDR3 DNA sequence: TGTGCCAGCAGTCCCCCTCCGGGGGGGGCCCGTGGCTACACCTTC.

The chain employs TRBV5-1 and TRBJ2-7; tentative D call: TRBD2 (5 bases). CDR1 SGHRS and CDR2 YFSETQ come from the germline V gene. With 0 bases removed from V and 6 bases from J, the gap between germline ends came to 7 bases. This CDR3 comprises 12 residues. The CDR3 protein is CASSLEEGEQYF. CDR3 bases: TGCGCCAGCAGCTTGGAAGAGGGCGAGCAGTACTTC.

V gene TRBV7-2 combines with J gene TRBJ2-5; 7 bases line up with TRBD1. The V segment lost 4 bases and the J segment 3 bases; nucleotides outside the gene matches: 11. The CDR3 is made up of 16 amino acids. Germline assignment: CDR1 SGHTA and CDR2 FQGNSA. In DNA form, the CDR3 reads TGTGCCAGCAGCTCCTTCGGGGTAGGGGGCGAAGAGACCCAGTACTTC. Translating gives CASSSFGVGGEETQYF.

The chain recombines TRBV28 with TRBJ2-7; D perhaps matches TRBD2 (6 bases). The CDR3 loop spans 15 amino acids. The V gene's germline CDR1 is MDHEN and CDR2 SYDVKM. The V end lost 3 bases, the J end lost 3 bases, and 15 bases lay between the germline ends. CDR3 region: CASSFIGGPRYEQYF. CDR3 DNA sequence: TGTGCCAGCAGTTTCATCGGGGGTCCTCGCTACGAGCAGTACTTC. Looking up the rest from reference TRBV28 and TRBJ2-7 gives the full variable domain: DVKVTQSSRYLVKRTGEKVFLECVQDMDHENMFWYRQDPGLGLRLIYFSYDVKMKEKGDIPEGYSVSREKKERFSLILESASTNQTSMYLCASSFIGGPRYEQYFGPGTRLTVT.

The CDR3 is CASRPKVTGMNTEAFF. The DNA for the CDR3 is TGTGCCAGCAGGCCGAAAGTGACAGGGATGAACACTGAAGCTTTCTTT. The chain employs TRBV7-9 and TRBJ1-1, with 7 positions matching TRBD1. Germline CDR1 SEHNR, CDR2 FQNEAQ (reference sequence). J gave up 0 bases and V 6 bases, and 10 bases lay outside the gene matches. This CDR3 is built from 16 residues.

This chain joins TRBV6-5 and TRBJ2-7; D not certain. CDR1 is MNHEY and CDR2 is SVGAGI in the germline V gene. The CDR3 consists of 11 residues. The V end was cut by 6 bases, the J end by 7 bases, with 10 bases between. CDR3 protein: CASSPRWEQYF. CDR3 sequence (DNA): TGTGCCAGCAGCCCGCGATGGGAGCAGTACTTC.

V usage is TRBV7-9 and J usage is TRBJ1-1, with D possibly matching TRBD1 (6 bases). The CDR3 runs to 13 residues. V lost 6 bases and J 10 bases, leaving 18 bases between the germline ends. CDR1 and CDR2 (germline): SEHNR, FQNEAQ (reference sequence). DNA for the CDR3: TGTGCCAGCAGTTCAGGACAGTACCTGGGAGCTTTCTTT. Translated: CASSSGQYLGAFF.

The chain recombines TRBV19 with TRBJ1-1; 10 nucleotides line up with TRBD1. Trimming cost V 2 bases and J 8 bases; bases outside gene matches: 8. CDR1 and CDR2 (germline): LNHDA, SQIVND (reference sequence). The CDR3 extends over 15 amino acids. The CDR3: CASSIPGQGSVEAFF. In DNA, the CDR3 is TGTGCCAGTAGTATACCGGGACAGGGGAGCGTGGAAGCTTTCTTT.

The chain couples TRBV18 to TRBJ1-2; the D gene is possibly TRBD1 (5 bases). CDR3 length: 15 amino acids. Looked up from germline, CDR1 is KGHSH and CDR2 is LQKENI. The V end was cut by 6 bases, the J end by 7 bases, with 21 bases between. CDR3 loop: CASSPIRGEGGGYTF. As DNA, the CDR3 is TGTGCCAGCTCTCCTATTCGGGGGGAAGGCGGTGGCTACACCTTC.

The CDR3, as DNA: TGTGCCAGCAGTGACTCGCGGGACGGCACAGATACGCAGTATTTT. Protein product: CASSDSRDGTDTQYF. The rearrangement links TRBV6-4 to TRBJ2-3, with TRBD2 as a possible D gene (6 bases). The CDR3 loop spans 15 amino acids. Germline V gene data show CDR1 as MRHNA and CDR2 as SNTAGT. V shed 0 bases and J shed 1 base, with 8 bases lying between them.

The genes are TRBV19 and TRBJ1-1, with 10 positions matching TRBD1. Germline CDR1 and CDR2: LNHDA and SQIVND (reference sequence). The CDR3 is 15 residues long. Unmatched junction bases numbered 5, after V lost 7 bases and J lost 0 bases. In DNA form, the CDR3 reads TGTGCCAGTACCCGACAGGGGGCGATGAACACTGAAGCTTTCTTT. This codes for CASTRQGAMNTEAFF.

As regards this clone: It is unclear where the CDR3 begins or ends on the DNA, so no DNA is shown, and the CDR3 is as TCRdb lists it. The chain uses TRBV21-1 and TRBJ2-7; TRBD1, as called in the table, went unchecked against the DNA. TRBV21-1 is shown as a pseudogene. The length of the CDR3 is 22 amino acids, counting both ends. The CDR3 loop reads CASSKGPYIVGTGIVWTYEQYF.

The V call is TRBV5-1, the J call TRBJ2-5; no clear D gene. Germline CDR1 SGHRS, CDR2 YFSETQ. Trimming cost V 4 bases and J 13 bases, with 20 bases left between them. The CDR3 contains 13 residues. CDR3 sequence: CASSPLRHDKGYF. CDR3 sequence (DNA): TGCGCCAGCAGCCCCCTAAGACACGACAAAGGGTACTTC.

This clone was counted once. The V gene is TRBV15, the J gene TRBJ2-7; no reliable D call. CDR3 size: 13 residues. Germline V gives CDR1 LNHNV, CDR2 YYDKDF (reference sequence). V was trimmed by 0 bases and J by 2 bases, leaving 5 bases between them. The CDR3 loop is CATSREFTYEQYF. The CDR3 DNA is TGTGCCACCAGCAGAGAGTTCACCTACGAGCAGTACTTC.

The chain couples TRBV9 to TRBJ1-4, with a possible D match to TRBD1 (6 bases). Germline values: CDR1 SGDLS, CDR2 YYNGEE. The V end was cut by 4 bases, the J end by 3 bases, with 13 bases between. CDR3 length equals 15 residues. The CDR3, as DNA: TGTGCCAGCAGCCCCTTAGGACAGTCTAATGAAAAACTGTTTTTT. This translates into CASSPLGQSNEKLFF.

The chain employs TRBV4-1 and TRBJ1-3; D is undetermined. Trimming removed 5 bases at V and 0 bases at J, with 11 bases between. The CDR3 loop spans 15 amino acids. The germline CDR1 and CDR2 sequences are MGHRA and YSYEKL. The CDR3 coding sequence is TGCGCCAGCAGCTATGGGCAGTTCTCTGGAAACACCATATATTTT. Its protein product is CASSYGQFSGNTIYF.

CDR3 amino acids: CASSEAWDRVQNEQYF. The CDR3 DNA is TGTGCCAGCAGTGAAGCTTGGGACAGGGTACAAAACGAGCAGTACTTC. This sequence joins TRBV6-1 and TRBJ2-7, with TRBD1 matching over 9 bases. CDR1 MNHNS and CDR2 SASEGT come from the germline V gene. This CDR3 has 16 residues. The junction had 8 bases not matched to a gene; V was cut back by 0 bases and J by 5 bases.

The chain combines TRBV7-8 with TRBJ2-1; 9 nucleotides match TRBD2. The CDR3 has 16 amino acids. CDR1 is SGHVS, CDR2 FQNEAQ, per germline. Losses at the gene ends were 8 bases for V and 4 bases for J; bases not matched to a gene: 12. The CDR3 DNA reads as TGTGCCAGCGCACCCTTGCGGGAGGGCCTATACAATGAGCAGTTCTTC. It encodes CASAPLREGLYNEQFF.

The chain combines TRBV12-5 with TRBJ1-6, with 9 bases lining up with TRBD1. Germline assignment: CDR1 LGHNT and CDR2 FRNRAP. Germline trimming cut 4 bases from V and 6 bases from J; bases unmatched to any gene: 1. This CDR3 contains 14 residues. The CDR3 bases are TGTGCTAGTGGTTCGGGACAGGGTAATTCACCCCTCCACTTT. This gives the protein CASGSGQGNSPLHF.

This clone is medium-sized (0.01 to 0.1%) by share. The chain joins TRBV5-4 to TRBJ2-7; D is possibly TRBD2 (6 bases). Trimming removed 2 bases from V and 2 bases from J, with 17 bases in between. The CDR3 length is 16 residues. The germline gives CDR1 SGHNT, CDR2 YYREEE (reference sequence). CDR3 protein: CASSFSVGRPTYEQYF. CDR3 nucleotide sequence: TGTGCCAGCAGCTTTTCCGTCGGGAGACCTACCTACGAGCAGTACTTC.

The chain carries TRBV7-9 and TRBJ1-1; 7 bases agree with TRBD1. The CDR3 is 15 amino acids. Germline CDR1 and CDR2: SEHNR and FQNEAQ (reference sequence). V lost 2 bases and J lost 2; bases outside the gene matches: 5. The CDR3 protein is CASSLWGQRNTEAFF. The CDR3 region has the DNA TGTGCCAGCAGCTTATGGGGACAGCGAAACACTGAAGCTTTCTTT.

This clone occurred a few times. The chain employs TRBV19 and TRBJ2-2; D not resolved. The CDR3 runs to 13 residues. The germline V and J ends were trimmed by 3 bases and 6 bases, with 8 bases remaining between them. Germline V gene sequence: CDR1 LNHDA, CDR2 SQIVND (reference sequence). CDR3 nucleotide sequence: TGTGCCAGTAGTATTGCCAGGCCCGGGGAGCTGTTTTTT. Its translation is CASSIARPGELFF. The complete variable domain, with remaining parts taken from reference TRBV19 and TRBJ2-2, reads DGGITQSPKYLFRKEGQNVTLSCEQNLNHDAMYWYRQDPGQGLRLIYYSQIVNDFQKGDIAEGYSVSREKKESFPLTVTSAQKNPTAFYLCASSIARPGELFFGEGSRLTVL.

The rearrangement uses TRBV7-2 and TRBJ1-1; 10 bases align to TRBD1. The CDR3 is 15 amino acids. Germline CDR1 and CDR2: SGHTA and FQGNSA. V lost 1 base to trimming and J lost 5 bases; unmatched junction nucleotides: 4. The CDR3 sequence: CASSLDRTGGTEAFF. The CDR3 DNA reads as TGTGCCAGCAGCTTAGATAGGACAGGGGGAACTGAAGCTTTCTTT.